Shown below are 10 T cell receptor beta chains from a single sample sequenced in a study of CD8 T cells in ankylosing spondylitis. No antigen has been identified for these receptors. Overall study findings and caveats: In ankylosing spondylitis blood, a motif of roughly eight highly homologous TCR beta variants appeared characteristic.

MiXCR, applied by TCRdb to the 5' RACE reads, yields one record per CDR3 protein. The data show approximately 520,000 distinct CDR3 sequences, less than 6% seen once. Sample: blood, either unsorted or a sorted T cell fraction (not recorded which). The receptors stem from a male donor with ankylosing spondylitis.

This chain connects TRBV5-1 to TRBJ2-7, with TRBD2 matching over 11 bases. Per germline, CDR1 SGHRS and CDR2 YFSETQ. The CDR3 consists of 18 residues. V dropped 5 bases and J dropped 2; count of bases not matched to a gene: 15. The CDR3 nucleotides are TGCGCCAGCAGTTGGGTCGGGTCCGGGACTAGCGGACCCTACGAGCAGTACTTC. This gives the protein CASSWVGSGTSGPYEQYF. Supplemented by reference TRBV5-1 and TRBJ2-7, the full variable domain reads KAGVTQTPRYLIKTRGQQVTLSCSPISGHRSVSWYQQTPGQGLQFLFEYFSETQRNKGNFPGRFSGRQFSNSRSEMNVSTLELGDSALYLCASSWVGSGTSGPYEQYFGPGTRLTVT.

This clonotype occurred many times. The rearrangement joins TRBV5-1 to TRBJ2-7; perhaps TRBD2 as D (5 bases). V lost 0 bases to trimming and J lost 3 bases, with 16 bases between them. Germline V gene sequence: CDR1 SGHRS, CDR2 YFSETQ. This CDR3 contains 16 residues. The CDR3 DNA sequence: TGCGCCAGCAGCTTGGGACGGGATCCGGGCTTCTACGAGCAGTACTTC. Residues: CASSLGRDPGFYEQYF.

Many counts were recorded for this clonotype. This chain connects TRBV9 to TRBJ2-1; no clear D. Germline-derived CDR1 and CDR2 are SGDLS and YYNGEE. The V and J ends lost 4 bases and 5 bases respectively, with 7 bases between them. The CDR3 spans 12 residues. The CDR3 loop reads CASSPSDNEQFF. Written as DNA, the CDR3 is TGTGCCAGCAGCCCCTCGGACAATGAGCAGTTCTTC.

This clonotype has at least ten counts. The chain uses TRBV7-2 and TRBJ1-2; D remains ambiguous. Per the germline V gene, CDR1 is SGHTA and CDR2 is FQGNSA. With 5 bases removed from V and 8 bases from J, the gap between germline ends came to 15 bases. The CDR3 totals 13 residues. The CDR3 bases are TGTGCCAGCAGCCAAGAGCGGGAGGACGGCTACACCTTC. Protein product: CASSQEREDGYTF.

This clonotype was observed at least ten times. V and J are TRBV7-9 and TRBJ2-3; TRBD2 is a possible D gene (7 bases). The CDR3 runs to 15 residues. V shed 5 bases and J shed 7 bases, with 19 bases lying between them. The germline CDR1 and CDR2 sequences are SEHNR and FQNEAQ (reference sequence). The DNA of the CDR3 is TGTGCCAGCAGCCTAGGTTGGAGCGGGACACATACGCAGTATTTT. Amino acids: CASSLGWSGTHTQYF. The full variable domain, completed using reference TRBV7-9 and TRBJ2-3, is DTGVSQNPRHKITKRGQNVTFRCDPISEHNRLYWYRQTLGQGPEFLTYFQNEAQLEKSRLLSDRFSAERPKGSFSTLEIQRTEQGDSAMYLCASSLGWSGTHTQYFGPGTRLTVL.

This rearrangement joins TRBV12-3 or TRBV12-4 to TRBJ1-6; D is uncertain. This CDR3 comprises 14 residues. Trimming left V 3 bases short and J 9 bases short, with 12 bases between. CDR3 region: CASSFGFIGSPLHF. The CDR3 region has the DNA TGTGCCAGCAGTTTTGGATTTATCGGTTCACCCCTCCACTTT.

Many counts were recorded for this clonotype. The genes are TRBV4-1 and TRBJ2-7; TRBD1 matches at 10 bases. After removal of 1 base from V and 5 bases from J, the junction contained 5 bases not matched to a gene. This CDR3 has 15 amino acids. Per the germline V gene, CDR1 is MGHRA and CDR2 is YSYEKL. The CDR3 loop reads CASSQGQGARDEQYF. The CDR3, as DNA: TGCGCCAGCAGCCAAGGACAGGGGGCGCGGGACGAGCAGTACTTC.

This clonotype was recorded many times. The chain recombines TRBV7-9 with TRBJ2-7, with 8 bases matching TRBD1. CDR1 SEHNR and CDR2 FQNEAQ come from the germline V gene (reference sequence). V gave up 8 bases and J gave up 7 bases; unmatched junction bases: 13. CDR3 size: 14 residues. The CDR3 sequence: CASSSGQEAGEQYF. The CDR3 coding sequence is TGTGCCAGCTCTTCGGGACAGGAGGCGGGGGAGCAGTACTTC.

The V call is TRBV28, the J call TRBJ1-5; no firm D call. Germline V lookup: CDR1 MDHEN, CDR2 SYDVKM. The CDR3 sequence is 12 residues long. V was cut by 2 bases and J by 5 bases, with 4 bases left in between. The CDR3 spells CASSLKYQPQHF. The CDR3 bases are TGTGCCAGCAGTTTAAAGTATCAGCCCCAGCATTTT.

On this clonotype: A much bigger clone sits one base away, suggesting this may be a read error. V gene TRBV29-1 combines with J gene TRBJ1-5, with a weak D call TRBD1 (6 bases). The germline V and J ends were trimmed by 4 bases and 3 bases, with 16 bases remaining between them. Germline CDR1 reads SQVTM; CDR2 reads ANQGSEA. The CDR3 extends over 15 amino acids. CDR3 sequence reads: CSVASARGNNQPQHF. The CDR3, as DNA: TGCAGCGTTGCGAGCGCCAGGGGTAACAATCAGCCCCAGCATTTT.